Sequencing of this T cell receptor (beta chain) was carried out in a study of cytomegalovirus exposure and HLA in healthy donors. Across the study: The roughly 120 million unique TCR beta sequences, from around 200 million T cells, were found by an earlier analysis. Findings and caveats of the study: Some TCR beta chains (about 180 of them) were listed as cytomegalovirus-associated.

This PCR relied on a set of 60 Vbeta primers and 13 Jbeta primers. This table comes from immunoSEQ multiplex PCR, and its TCRdb copy is limited to in-frame clones, with some not included. The repertoire holds more than 110,000 clones, roughly 80% seen once, with just over 8.5% in the top ten. This clone was detected a few times. Its matching antigen is unknown. CDR3 length equals 11 residues. The V gene lost 2 bases and the J gene lost 4 bases, with 2 bases spanning the gap. Per germline, CDR1 MNHNY and CDR2 SVGAGI (reference sequence). Sample: PBMCs. This TCR was recovered from a woman in her 50s in good health and CMV-seropositive. The V and J genes are TRBV6-6 and TRBJ1-1; D remains unclear. The DNA for the CDR3 is TGTGCCAGCAGTTACCGCACTGAAGCTTTCTTT. It is translated as CASSYRTEAFF.